Each of the 21 T cell receptor beta chains below was sequenced from the same sample in a study of Graves' ophthalmopathy and Graves' hyperthyroidism. Using RNA transcripts, the TCR beta CDR3 regions were amplified. Second-round multiplex PCR came after first-round RT-PCR with HTBI primers. TCRdb processed the multiplex PCR reads anew with MiXCR; each CDR3 protein has one entry. There are about 400,000 distinct CDR3 sequences in the sample; around 19% occur only once, and around 1.4% lies in the top ten. Sequencing was performed on peripheral blood. Receptors originate from a woman younger than 35 with Graves' ophthalmopathy.

At least ten counts were recorded for this clonotype. The chain links TRBV10-2 to TRBJ2-7, with a weak D call TRBD1 (6 bases). From germline, CDR1 is WSHSY and CDR2 SAAADI. This CDR3 region has 14 residues. V gave up 1 base and J gave up 6 bases, with 13 bases separating them. The CDR3 protein is CASSELAGESEQYF. CDR3 bases: TGCGCCAGCAGTGAGTTGGCAGGGGAATCCGAGCAGTACTTC.

This clonotype has at least ten counts. V is TRBV7-2 and J is TRBJ2-7; maybe TRBD2 (6 bases). The V gene lost 3 bases and the J gene lost 4 bases, with 13 bases spanning the gap. The CDR3 spans 14 residues. The germline CDR1 and CDR2 sequences are SGHTA and FQGNSA. The CDR3: CASSFGLPPYEQYF. CDR3 bases: TGTGCCAGCAGCTTTGGACTACCTCCTTACGAGCAGTACTTC.

This clonotype showed up many times. V and J are TRBV6-2 or TRBV6-3 and TRBJ1-1; weak D call: TRBD1 (5 bases). This CDR3 contains 10 residues. CDR1 and CDR2 (germline): MNHEY, SVGEGT. V lost 8 bases, J lost 7 bases, and 8 bases lay in between. CDR3 residues: CASSGGEAFF. In nucleotides, the CDR3 is TGTGCCAGCTCCGGGGGTGAAGCTTTCTTT.

This clonotype has at least ten counts. This chain uses TRBV6-5 with TRBJ2-2; D might be TRBD1 or TRBD2, each matching 5 bases. The germline CDR1 and CDR2 sequences are MNHEY and SVGAGI. The CDR3 runs to 17 residues. The V end was cut by 2 bases, the J end by 6 bases, with 19 bases between. The CDR3: CASSYAAGSVWPGELFF. In nucleotides, the CDR3 is TGTGCCAGCAGTTACGCGGCAGGGAGTGTATGGCCCGGGGAGCTGTTTTTT.

In its sample, this clonotype was seen many times. The chain uses TRBV10-3 and TRBJ2-7, with D perhaps TRBD2 (6 bases). Germline-derived CDR1 and CDR2 are ENHRY and SYGVKD. V lost 3 bases, J lost 4 bases, and 16 bases lay in between. This CDR3 has 15 amino acids. The CDR3 sequence is CAISEPREARYEQYF. The CDR3 DNA reads as TGTGCCATCAGTGAACCCAGGGAGGCCAGATACGAGCAGTACTTC.

This clonotype was found many times. This chain connects TRBV12-3 or TRBV12-4 to TRBJ2-5, with 8 bases that match TRBD1. The CDR3 extends over 13 amino acids. The J segment lost 10 bases and the V segment lost 5 bases, leaving 9 bases of the junction unmatched. Here the CDR3 DNA reads TGTGCCAGCAGTCCGTCCCCACAGGGGGGCCAGTACTTC. Translation: CASSPSPQGGQYF.

This clonotype was seen ten or more times. The chain employs TRBV7-9 and TRBJ1-6; 9 bases are shared with TRBD1. The CDR3 has 14 amino acids. Per germline, CDR1 SEHNR and CDR2 FQNEAQ (reference sequence). Trimming at V came to 5 bases and at J to 8 bases, leaving 4 bases not matched to a gene. CDR3 in DNA: TGTGCCAGCAGCCGGGACAGGGTGGATTCACCCCTCCACTTT. This codes for CASSRDRVDSPLHF.

The sample holds a few counts of this clonotype. J is TRBJ2-7 and V is TRBV6-5; D not certain. Trimming took off 4 bases at V and 3 bases at J, with 10 bases between the two ends. CDR1 is MNHEY, CDR2 SVGAGI, per germline. The CDR3 has 13 amino acids. CDR3: CASSSFWDYEQYF. In DNA form, the CDR3 reads TGTGCCAGCAGTTCCTTCTGGGACTACGAGCAGTACTTC.

This clonotype was counted many times. V is TRBV11-2 and J is TRBJ2-7, with a weak D call TRBD2 (5 bases). The ends were cut back, 5 bases at V and 7 bases at J, with 21 bases in the middle. The CDR3 contains 15 residues. CDR1 SGHAT and CDR2 FQNNGV come from the germline V gene. DNA for the CDR3: TGTGCCAGCAGCCATAGGACTCCCGGGTCGGTGGAGCAGTACTTC. This encodes CASSHRTPGSVEQYF.

In its sample, this clonotype was seen many times. V and J are TRBV20-1 and TRBJ1-6; 10 bases are a match to TRBD1. The CDR3 runs 13 residues. V lost 7 bases to trimming and J lost 10 bases; unmatched junction nucleotides: 7. Germline CDR1 reads DFQATT; CDR2 reads SNEGSKA (reference sequence). CDR3 sequence (DNA): TGCAGTGGAGGGGACAGGGGTAGGTCACCCCTCCACTTT. Amino acid sequence: CSGGDRGRSPLHF.

This clonotype was counted many times. The chain couples TRBV6-2 or TRBV6-3 to TRBJ2-7, with TRBD2 as a possible D gene (6 bases). Germline CDR1 MNHEY, CDR2 SVGEGT. Trimming left V 4 bases short and J 2 bases short, with 15 bases between. This CDR3 has 15 amino acids. The CDR3 DNA reads TGTGCCAGCAGTTCGGTTCTAGCGACCCCCTACGAGCAGTACTTC. This codes for CASSSVLATPYEQYF.

This clonotype was observed at least ten times. This chain joins TRBV27 and TRBJ2-7; TRBD1 matches 7 bases. J lost 3 bases, V lost 5 bases, and 7 bases had no gene match. Germline values: CDR1 MNHEY, CDR2 SMNVEV (reference sequence). The CDR3 runs 14 residues. The CDR3 loop reads CASSPGTDFYEQYF. For the CDR3, the DNA is TGTGCCAGCAGTCCCGGGACAGACTTCTACGAGCAGTACTTC.

The chain employs TRBV5-1 and TRBJ1-2, with a tentative D call TRBD1 (5 bases). The CDR3 length is 13 residues. Per the germline V gene, CDR1 is SGHRS and CDR2 is YFSETQ. The germline V and J ends were trimmed by 3 bases and 8 bases, with 14 bases remaining between them. The CDR3 region is CASSWGAAEGYTF. CDR3 bases: TGCGCCAGCAGCTGGGGCGCGGCGGAGGGCTACACCTTC.

This clonotype was counted ten times or more. The V gene is TRBV20-1, the J gene TRBJ2-1; D perhaps matches TRBD1 (6 bases). With 5 bases removed from V and 4 bases from J, the gap between germline ends came to 15 bases. CDR1 DFQATT and CDR2 SNEGSKA come from the germline V gene (reference sequence). The length of the CDR3 is 14 residues. This CDR3 reads CSAGDTSRYNEQFF. CDR3 bases: TGCAGTGCTGGGGACACCTCCCGGTACAATGAGCAGTTCTTC.

This clonotype appeared many times. This rearrangement joins TRBV6-2 or TRBV6-3 to TRBJ1-1, with D unclear. Trimming left V 6 bases short and J 1 base short, with 9 bases between. Germline CDR1 MNHEY, CDR2 SVGEGT. The CDR3 loop spans 13 amino acids. DNA of the CDR3: TGTGCCAGCAGGAGTGGCCAGAACACTGAAGCTTTCTTT. Encoded protein: CASRSGQNTEAFF.

This clonotype appeared many times. The chain carries TRBV11-1 and TRBJ2-2; weak D call: TRBD2 (6 bases). V was shortened by 5 bases and J by 4 bases, with 20 bases between the two germline ends. Germline CDR1 and CDR2: SGHAT and FQDESV (reference sequence). This CDR3 contains 17 residues. This CDR3 is CASSPPSGTGGTGELFF. As DNA, the CDR3 is TGTGCCAGCAGCCCACCTTCAGGCACCGGGGGCACCGGGGAGCTGTTTTTT.

The chain couples TRBV5-4 to TRBJ2-7, with TRBD2 as a possible D gene (6 bases). Germline CDR1 is SGHNT and CDR2 is YYREEE (reference sequence). Between the trimmed V and J ends, which lost 2 bases and 0 bases, there was a span of 27 bases. This CDR3 has 20 amino acids. The CDR3 loop reads CASSFAGTSDGMMSSYEQYF. CDR3 bases: TGTGCCAGCAGCTTCGCCGGGACTTCGGATGGGATGATGAGCTCCTACGAGCAGTACTTC.

This clonotype has ten or more counts. The rearrangement joins TRBV6-2 or TRBV6-3 to TRBJ2-7; TRBD1 or TRBD2 may be the D gene (6 bases each). V was cut by 0 bases and J by 4 bases, with 10 bases left in between. This CDR3 comprises 14 residues. CDR1 and CDR2 from the germline V gene are MNHEY and SVGEGT. The CDR3 DNA follows: TGTGCCAGCAGTTACTCGTCGGGGGCTTACGAGCAGTACTTC. Protein sequence: CASSYSSGAYEQYF.

This clonotype has a single count. This rearrangement joins TRBV28 to TRBJ1-2, with 9 positions matching TRBD1. Germline V gene lookup returns CDR1 MDHEN and CDR2 SYDVKM. The CDR3 length is 13 residues. Trimming cost V 3 bases and J 8 bases; bases outside gene matches: 4. The CDR3 bases are TGTGCCAGCAGTTTGGGGACAGGGAAGGGCTACACCTTC. It codes for CASSLGTGKGYTF.

This clonotype was seen many times. The chain has TRBV7-9 and TRBJ2-1; D uncertain. Germline CDR1 SEHNR, CDR2 FQNEAQ (reference sequence). V lost 1 base and J lost 2, with 12 bases in between. This CDR3 is built from 16 residues. CDR3 sequence (DNA): TGTGCCAGCAGCTTAGTGCGACAAGGACCCTACAATGAGCAGTTCTTC. It codes for CASSLVRQGPYNEQFF.

This clonotype occurred many times. This sequence joins TRBV28 and TRBJ2-7; no clear D gene. Germline values: CDR1 MDHEN, CDR2 SYDVKM. V was pared by 7 bases and J by 7 bases, with 23 bases between. The CDR3 runs to 15 residues. This CDR3 is CASTSNSGVSVEQYF. CDR3 DNA: TGTGCCAGCACCTCCAATAGTGGGGTGTCTGTAGAGCAGTACTTC.